This is a list of T cell receptor beta chains from one sample in a study of cytomegalovirus exposure and HLA in healthy donors. Method: immunoSEQ multiplex PCR; TCRdb's copy keeps in-frame clones and lacks some. The top ten clones hold under 9% of a sample with roughly 130,000 clones, over 50% of them seen once. The sequencing input was PBMCs. Every receptor here comes from a woman in her thirties or forties in good health and CMV-seropositive. Each CDR3 is given with its conserved first and last residue. D genes are given only for firm matches. Clone size, where shown, is once, few, many, or a class for clones that have expanded.

few	-	TRBV11-3	TRBJ1-1	CASSLGSEAFF	TGTGCCAGCAGCTTAGGCAGTGAAGCTTTCTTT
few	-	TRBV15	TRBJ1-5	CATSRGTQGSNQPQHF	TGTGCCACCAGCAGAGGCACTCAGGGTAGCAATCAGCCCCAGCATTTT
-	TRBD2	TRBV27	TRBJ2-1	CASSLAPQREGLHNEQFF	TGTGCCAGCAGTTTAGCCCCCCAGCGGGAGGGCCTCCACAATGAGCAGTTCTTC
once	-	TRBV2	TRBJ1-3	CASSGVTSGNTIYF	TGTGCCAGCAGTGGCGTAACTTCTGGAAACACCATATATTTT
-	-	TRBV7-9	TRBJ1-2	CASSPAESGYTF	TGTGCCAGCAGCCCCGCGGAGAGTGGCTACACCTTC
-	TRBD2	TRBV9	TRBJ2-3	CASSVGGGAKDTQYF	TGTGCCAGCAGCGTTGGCGGGGGGGCGAAAGATACGCAGTATTTT
-	TRBD2	TRBV5-1	TRBJ2-1	CASTSLAGGRNEQFF	TGCGCCAGCACATCTCTAGCGGGAGGTCGGAATGAGCAGTTCTTC
-	TRBD1	TRBV29-1	TRBJ1-1	CSADLGAGGAFTEAFF	TGCAGCGCCGACCTTGGGGCAGGGGGCGCTTTCACTGAAGCTTTCTTT
-	-	TRBV7-8	TRBJ1-1	CASSLEAGRSAFF	TGTGCCAGCAGCTTAGAGGCGGGGCGGTCAGCTTTCTTT
-	TRBD1	TRBV7-6	TRBJ1-1	CASSPGQGRNTEAFF	TGTGCCAGCAGCCCAGGACAGGGAAGGAACACTGAAGCTTTCTTT
-	TRBD1	TRBV14	TRBJ1-1	CASSPFRTGGNTEAFF	TGTGCCAGCAGCCCCTTTCGGACAGGGGGAAACACTGAAGCTTTCTTT
-	-	TRBV2	TRBJ1-3	CASSRGQAIGNTIYF	TGTGCCAGCAGCCGTGGCCAGGCCATTGGAAACACCATATATTTT
-	TRBD2	TRBV6-5	TRBJ2-7	CASSLSSSGSPYEQYF	TGTGCCAGCAGTTTGTCCTCCAGCGGGAGCCCCTACGAGCAGTACTTC
few	TRBD2	TRBV25-1	TRBJ2-1	CASSPSGRFYNEQFF	TGTGCCAGCAGCCCTAGCGGGAGGTTCTACAATGAGCAGTTCTTC
-	-	TRBV7-2	TRBJ2-7	CASSLAGRKHEQYF	TGTGCCAGCAGCTTAGCTGGTAGAAAGCACGAGCAGTACTTC
once	-	TRBV10-3	TRBJ1-6	CAISEQGDGSPLHF	TGTGCCATCAGTGAGCAGGGCGACGGTTCACCCCTCCACTTT
-	TRBD1	TRBV10-3	TRBJ2-5	CAISEGQGAETQYF	TGTGCCATCAGTGAGGGACAGGGGGCAGAGACCCAGTACTTC
few	-	TRBV29-1	TRBJ1-1	CSVHPGAEAFF	TGCAGCGTGCACCCAGGGGCTGAAGCTTTCTTT
-	TRBD1	TRBV29-1	TRBJ1-1	CSVVGQGWAEAFF	TGCAGCGTTGTAGGACAGGGCTGGGCTGAAGCTTTCTTT
-	TRBD2	TRBV5-1	TRBJ2-5	CASSLDLAGVGETQYF	TGCGCCAGCAGCTTAGACCTAGCGGGAGTAGGGGAGACCCAGTACTTC
-	-	TRBV19	TRBJ1-5	CASNPGALGEPQHF	TGTGCCAGTAACCCAGGGGCGCTGGGGGAGCCCCAGCATTTT
-	TRBD1	TRBV5-1	TRBJ1-4	CASRPGWDRAFEKLFF	TGCGCCAGCAGGCCCGGTTGGGACAGGGCTTTTGAAAAACTGTTTTTT
few	-	TRBV5-1	TRBJ1-5	CASSLGGSNQPQHF	TGCGCCAGCAGCCTGGGAGGGAGCAATCAGCCCCAGCATTTT
-	-	TRBV18	TRBJ2-7	CASSQSGGQSSYEQYF	TGTGCCAGCTCGCAGTCTGGAGGACAGAGCTCCTACGAGCAGTACTTC
-	-	TRBV13	TRBJ1-6	CASSSQGNNSPLHF	TGTGCCAGCAGTTCTCAGGGGAACAATTCACCCCTCCACTTT
few	TRBD2	TRBV13	TRBJ2-5	CASSRGLAGGLETQYF	TGTGCCAGCAGCCGGGGACTAGCGGGAGGTTTGGAGACCCAGTACTTC
-	-	TRBV20-1	TRBJ2-5	CSALDRKTQYF	TGCAGTGCCCTAGACAGAAAGACCCAGTACTTC
few	TRBD1	TRBV27	TRBJ2-1	CASSETGEPPLYNEQFF	TGTGCCAGCAGTGAGACAGGGGAGCCGCCGCTTTACAATGAGCAGTTCTTC
-	-	TRBV5-1	TRBJ2-7	CASSSTSYEQYF	TGCGCCAGCAGCTCGACTAGTTACGAGCAGTACTTC
-	TRBD2	TRBV7-9	TRBJ2-7	CSSSSGGGLGEQYF	TGTTCCAGCAGTTCGGGGGGGGGCCTTGGGGAGCAGTACTTC
few	TRBD2	TRBV11-3	TRBJ2-1	CASSLGGSADNEQFF	TGTGCCAGCAGCTTAGGCGGGAGTGCCGACAATGAGCAGTTCTTC
-	-	TRBV11-3	TRBJ2-7	CASSPGPGNEQYF	TGTGCCAGCAGCCCAGGCCCAGGGAACGAGCAGTACTTC
few	-	TRBV12-1	TRBJ1-2	CASSSGKVRGHYGYTF	TGTGCCAGCAGCTCTGGAAAGGTGCGGGGCCACTATGGCTACACCTTC
-	TRBD1	TRBV27	TRBJ2-7	CASSSLDRTYEQYF	TGTGCCAGCAGTTCACTGGACAGGACCTACGAGCAGTACTTC
-	TRBD1	TRBV29-1	TRBJ2-7	CSVGFWGTGGWEQYF	TGCAGCGTTGGTTTCTGGGGGACAGGGGGCTGGGAGCAGTACTTC
-	TRBD2	TRBV18	TRBJ2-1	CASSPPGLAGNEQFF	TGTGCCAGCTCACCTCCCGGACTAGCGGGGAATGAGCAGTTCTTC
-	-	TRBV19	TRBJ1-2	CASSFEVWNSTNYGYTF	TGTGCCAGTAGTTTCGAGGTGTGGAATTCTACTAACTATGGCTACACCTTC
-	TRBD2	TRBV5-1	TRBJ2-3	CASSIRTSGSTDTQYF	TGCGCCAGCAGCATCCGGACTAGCGGGAGCACAGATACGCAGTATTTT
once	-	TRBV11-2	TRBJ2-1	CASSFGSLGEQFF	TGTGCCAGCAGCTTTGGTAGCTTAGGCGAGCAGTTCTTC
-	-	TRBV5-1	TRBJ2-3	CASSLVDITDTQYF	TGCGCCAGCAGCTTGGTTGACATCACAGATACGCAGTATTTT
once	-	TRBV9	TRBJ2-3	CASSAEGRGAAGGDTQYF	TGTGCCAGCAGCGCCGAGGGCCGTGGAGCGGCCGGAGGGGATACGCAGTATTTT